These 11 T cell receptor beta chains were sequenced from one sample in a study of OX40 agonist ivuxolimab in advanced cancers. Assay: immunoSEQ multiplex PCR; the TCRdb copy retains only in-frame clones and omits some. The table records tens of thousands of clones, more than 75% of them present only once. Source: CD4+ or CD8+ T cells sorted from blood, taken in a trial of the OX40 agonist ivuxolimab. The receptors shown here come from an adult with an advanced solid tumor such as melanoma, head and neck, liver or kidney cancer.

The CDR3 sequence: CASSQVRDRAIRGFQYF. In DNA form, the CDR3 reads TGTGCCAGCAGCCAAGTCCGGGACCGAGCAATTCGGGGGTTTCAGTACTTC. This chain links TRBV4-2 with TRBJ2-4, with TRBD2 as a possible D gene (6 bases). The germline gives CDR1 LGHNA, CDR2 YNFKEQ. This CDR3 region has 17 residues. The V end lost 1 base, the J end lost 11 bases, and 24 bases lay between the germline ends.

This sequence joins TRBV15 and TRBJ1-2, with a tentative D call TRBD1 (5 bases). The germline gives CDR1 LNHNV, CDR2 YYDKDF (reference sequence). Deletions cut 0 bases from V and 8 bases from J, with 10 bases between. The CDR3 spans 13 residues. The CDR3: CATSRDRAGGYTF. The DNA for the CDR3 is TGTGCCACCAGCAGAGACAGGGCAGGCGGCTACACCTTC.

This rearrangement joins TRBV19 to TRBJ1-5, with D uncertain. V was clipped by 2 bases and J by 6 bases, with 8 bases between them. CDR1 and CDR2 from the germline V gene are LNHDA and SQIVND (reference sequence). The CDR3 contains 13 residues. CDR3 nucleotide sequence: TGTGCCAGTAGTATACAGCTTGGTCAGCCCCAGCATTTT. The encoded protein is CASSIQLGQPQHF.

The V call is TRBV27, the J call TRBJ1-1, with D possibly TRBD1 on 5 matching bases. The germline V gene encodes CDR1 MNHEY and CDR2 SMNVEV (reference sequence). V was clipped by 3 bases and J by 5 bases, with 13 bases between them. The CDR3 has 14 amino acids. The CDR3 DNA follows: TGTGCCAGCAGTTTGCTTTGGGGGACGACTGAAGCTTTCTTT. Translation: CASSLLWGTTEAFF.

This clone came up once. The chain has TRBV28 and TRBJ2-2; D is uncertain. V was shortened by 5 bases and J by 5 bases, with 6 bases between the two germline ends. Germline CDR1 is MDHEN and CDR2 is SYDVKM. CDR3 size: 12 residues. DNA of the CDR3: TGTGCCAGCAGTCTGACTACCGGGGAGCTGTTTTTT. It encodes CASSLTTGELFF.

The gene calls are TRBV6-5 and TRBJ2-5; 7 nucleotides agree with TRBD2. Per germline, CDR1 MNHEY and CDR2 SVGAGI. V gave up 6 bases and J gave up 11 bases; unmatched junction bases: 12. The CDR3 runs to 13 residues. The CDR3 coding sequence is TGTGCCAGCAGCATTAATCCGGGAGGTCTTCAGTACTTC. Its translation: CASSINPGGLQYF.

V gene TRBV10-3 combines with J gene TRBJ2-2; 7 bases are shared with TRBD1. Germline assignment: CDR1 ENHRY and CDR2 SYGVKD. Trimming took 4 bases from V and 3 from J; bases not matched to a gene: 5. The CDR3 contains 15 residues. CDR3 in DNA: TGTGCCATCAGTGGACAGGGACGCGACACCGGGGAGCTGTTTTTT. Residues: CAISGQGRDTGELFF.

V and J are TRBV4-3 and TRBJ1-2; no firm D call. From germline, CDR1 is LGHNA and CDR2 YSLEER. Trimming cost V 0 bases and J 1 base, with 12 bases left between them. The CDR3 has 16 residues. CDR3 DNA sequence: TGCGCCAGCAGCCAAGATTACCAGACATATAACTATGGCTACACCTTC. It encodes CASSQDYQTYNYGYTF.

This chain uses TRBV4-3 with TRBJ1-5; 12 bases align to TRBD1. CDR1 LGHNA and CDR2 YSLEER come from the germline V gene. The CDR3 spans 14 residues. The ends lost 3 bases at V and 12 bases at J; junction bases unmatched: 6. The CDR3 loop reads CASSQGTGGLIQHF. DNA for the CDR3: TGCGCCAGCAGCCAGGGGACAGGGGGCCTCATCCAGCATTTT.

This rearrangement joins TRBV5-8 to TRBJ2-3; TRBD2 aligns across 12 bases. The CDR3 loop spans 16 amino acids. Germline CDR1 and CDR2: SGHTS and YDEGEE. V was pared by 4 bases and J by 4 bases, with 7 bases of the junction left unmatched. CDR3 DNA: TGTGCCAGCAGCCGCCTAGCGGGGGGGGCCGCAGATACGCAGTATTTT. Its protein is CASSRLAGGAADTQYF. Filled out from reference TRBV5-8 and TRBJ2-3, the complete variable domain reads EAGVTQSPTHLIKTRGQQATLRCSPISGHTSVYWYQQALGLGLQFLLWYDEGEERNRGNFPPRFSGRQFPNYSSELNVNALELEDSALYLCASSRLAGGAADTQYFGPGTRLTVL.

The chain recombines TRBV9 with TRBJ2-3, with TRBD2 matching over 12 bases. CDR3 length equals 15 residues. After removal of 6 bases from V and 6 bases from J, the junction contained 8 bases not matched to a gene. Germline values: CDR1 SGDLS, CDR2 YYNGEE. CDR3 in amino acids: CASTRLAGDRDTQYF. The CDR3 DNA reads TGTGCCAGCACCAGACTAGCGGGGGATAGGGATACGCAGTATTTT.